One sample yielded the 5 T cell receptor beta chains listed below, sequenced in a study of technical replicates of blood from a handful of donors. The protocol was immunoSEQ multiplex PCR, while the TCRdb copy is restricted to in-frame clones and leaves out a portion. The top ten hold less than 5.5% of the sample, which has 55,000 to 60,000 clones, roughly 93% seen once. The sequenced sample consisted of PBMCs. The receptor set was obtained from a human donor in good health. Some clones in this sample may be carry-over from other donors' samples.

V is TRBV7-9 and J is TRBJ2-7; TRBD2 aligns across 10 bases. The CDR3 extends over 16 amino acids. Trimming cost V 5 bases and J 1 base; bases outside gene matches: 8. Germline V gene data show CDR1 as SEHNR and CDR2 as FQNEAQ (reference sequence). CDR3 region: CASSPKQGLASYEQYF. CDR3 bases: TGTGCCAGCAGCCCCAAACAGGGACTAGCGTCCTACGAGCAGTACTTC.

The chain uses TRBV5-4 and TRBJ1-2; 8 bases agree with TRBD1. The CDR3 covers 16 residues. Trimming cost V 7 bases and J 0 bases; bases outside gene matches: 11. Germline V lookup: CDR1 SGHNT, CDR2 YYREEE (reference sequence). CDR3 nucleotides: TGTGCCAGCTCGGACAGGGCGAAAAAACCTAACTATGGCTACACCTTC. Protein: CASSDRAKKPNYGYTF.

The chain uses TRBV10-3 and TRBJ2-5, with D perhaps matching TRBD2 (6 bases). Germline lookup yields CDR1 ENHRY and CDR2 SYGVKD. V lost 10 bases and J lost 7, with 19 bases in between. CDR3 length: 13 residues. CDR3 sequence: CATATDFGGTQYF. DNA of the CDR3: TGTGCCACCGCCACCGACTTCGGGGGGACCCAGTACTTC.

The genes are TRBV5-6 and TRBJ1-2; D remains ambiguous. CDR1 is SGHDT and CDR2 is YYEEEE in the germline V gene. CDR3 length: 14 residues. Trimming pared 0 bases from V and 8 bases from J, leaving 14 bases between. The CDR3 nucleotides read TGTGCCAGCAGCTTGGATATGGAGAGTCAGGGCTACACCTTC. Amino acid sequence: CASSLDMESQGYTF.

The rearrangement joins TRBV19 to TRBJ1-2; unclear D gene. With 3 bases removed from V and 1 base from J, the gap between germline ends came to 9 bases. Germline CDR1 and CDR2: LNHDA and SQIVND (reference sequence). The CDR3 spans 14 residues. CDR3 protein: CASSMREINYGYTF. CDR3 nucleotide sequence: TGTGCCAGTAGTATGAGGGAGATTAACTATGGCTACACCTTC.